This entry describes one T cell receptor (beta chain). There are many counts of this clonotype. The antigen this receptor binds is unknown. Base qualities are missing; no much larger clone stands one base away. These data come from a study (dated by TCRdb to the early 2010s). Reading from cysteine to phenylalanine, the CDR3 counts 14 amino acids. Left in the record is the CDR3 DNA by itself, 42 bases read in frame from the first base. Relative to germline, V is 3 bases shorter and J is 0 bases shorter, with 9 bases between their ends. CDR1 and CDR2, looked up from the germline V gene, are SQVTM and ANQGSEA. The sequencing machine was an Illumina Genome Analyzer IIx. In-frame beta chains were kept once TCRdb had trimmed the public reads at Q25 with fastp and called clones with MiXCR. Here each entry gathers all rows of one CDR3 protein and keeps the most common genes and DNA. This sample lists about 15,000 distinct CDR3 sequences; roughly a third were detected once. The ten largest clones represent 15% to 20% of the sample.

This clonotype was sampled from a human donor. Sequencing was carried out using blood. In this chain, TRBV29-1 is recombined with TRBJ1-3; the D gene cannot be named for sure. The sequence in DNA is TGCAGCGTTGATGACACCTCCTCTGGAAACACCATATATTTT. Translation gives CSVDDTSSGNTIYF. Outside the CDR3, residues come from the reference TRBV29-1 and TRBJ1-3 proteins, so the full variable domain is: SAVISQKPSRDICQRGTSLTIQCQVDSQVTMMFWYRQQPGQSLTLIATANQGSEATYESGFVIDKFPISRPNLTFSTLTVSNMSPEDSSIYLCSVDDTSSGNTIYFGEGSWLTVV.